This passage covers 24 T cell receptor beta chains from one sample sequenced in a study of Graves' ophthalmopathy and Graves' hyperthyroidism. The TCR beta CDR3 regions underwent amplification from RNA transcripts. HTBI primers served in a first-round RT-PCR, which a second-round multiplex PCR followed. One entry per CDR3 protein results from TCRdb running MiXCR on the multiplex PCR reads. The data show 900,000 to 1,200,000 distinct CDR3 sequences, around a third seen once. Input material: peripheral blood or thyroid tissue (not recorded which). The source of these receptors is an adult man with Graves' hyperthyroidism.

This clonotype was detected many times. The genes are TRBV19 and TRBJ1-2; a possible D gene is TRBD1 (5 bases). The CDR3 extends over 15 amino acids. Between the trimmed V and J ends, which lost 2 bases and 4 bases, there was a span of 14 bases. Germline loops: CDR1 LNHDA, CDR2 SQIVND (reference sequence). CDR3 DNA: TGTGCCAGTAGTATACAGGGAGTATACAGCTATGGCTACACCTTC. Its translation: CASSIQGVYSYGYTF.

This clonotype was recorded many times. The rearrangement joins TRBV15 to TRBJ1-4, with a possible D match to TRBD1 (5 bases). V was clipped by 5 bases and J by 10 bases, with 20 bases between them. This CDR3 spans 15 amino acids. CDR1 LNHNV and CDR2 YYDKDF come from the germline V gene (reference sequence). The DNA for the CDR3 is TGTGCCACCAGCCCCAGGGCCCGATTTCGTGGAAAACTGTTTTTT. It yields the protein CATSPRARFRGKLFF.

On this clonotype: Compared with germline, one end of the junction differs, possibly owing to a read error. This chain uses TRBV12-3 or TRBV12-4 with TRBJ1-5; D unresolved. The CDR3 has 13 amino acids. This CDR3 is CAGSPRSNQPQHF. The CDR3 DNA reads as TGTGCCGGCAGCCCCCGGAGCAATCAGCCCCAGCATTTT.

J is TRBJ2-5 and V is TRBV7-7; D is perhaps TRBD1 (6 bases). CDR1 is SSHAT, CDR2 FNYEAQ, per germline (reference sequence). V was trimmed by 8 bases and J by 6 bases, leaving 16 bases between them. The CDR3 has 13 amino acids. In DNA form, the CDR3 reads TGTGCCAGCTACAGGGAGATCCTGCAGACCCAGTACTTC. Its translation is CASYREILQTQYF.

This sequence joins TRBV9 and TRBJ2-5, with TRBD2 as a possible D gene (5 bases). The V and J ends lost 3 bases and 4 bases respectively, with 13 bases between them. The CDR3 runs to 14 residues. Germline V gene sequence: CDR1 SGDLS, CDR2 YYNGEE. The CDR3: CASSAGYDRETQYF. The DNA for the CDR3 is TGTGCCAGCAGCGCGGGGTACGACCGAGAGACCCAGTACTTC.

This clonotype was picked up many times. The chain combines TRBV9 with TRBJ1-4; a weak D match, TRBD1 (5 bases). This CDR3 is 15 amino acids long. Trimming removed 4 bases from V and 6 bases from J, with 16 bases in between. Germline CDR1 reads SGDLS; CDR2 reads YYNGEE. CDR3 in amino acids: CASSTGPVQDEKLFF. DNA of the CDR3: TGTGCCAGCAGCACAGGACCCGTACAGGATGAAAAACTGTTTTTT.

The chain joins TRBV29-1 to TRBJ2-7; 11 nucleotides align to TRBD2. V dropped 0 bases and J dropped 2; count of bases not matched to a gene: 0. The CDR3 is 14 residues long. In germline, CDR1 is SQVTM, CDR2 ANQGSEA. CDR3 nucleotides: TGCAGCGTTGAAGAACTAGCGGGAGCCTACGAGCAGTACTTC. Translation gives CSVEELAGAYEQYF.

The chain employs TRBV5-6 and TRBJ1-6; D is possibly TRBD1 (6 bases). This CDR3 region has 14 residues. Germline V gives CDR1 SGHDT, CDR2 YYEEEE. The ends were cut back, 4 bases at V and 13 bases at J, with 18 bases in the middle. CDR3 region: CASSPDSLTSPLHF. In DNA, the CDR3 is TGTGCCAGCAGCCCGGACAGTCTTACCAGTCCCCTCCACTTT.

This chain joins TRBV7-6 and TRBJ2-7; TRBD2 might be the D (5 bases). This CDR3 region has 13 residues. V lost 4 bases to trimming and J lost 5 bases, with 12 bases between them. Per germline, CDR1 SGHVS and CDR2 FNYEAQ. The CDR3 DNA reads TGTGCCAGCAGCTACAACACCGGGGACGAGCAGTACTTC. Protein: CASSYNTGDEQYF.

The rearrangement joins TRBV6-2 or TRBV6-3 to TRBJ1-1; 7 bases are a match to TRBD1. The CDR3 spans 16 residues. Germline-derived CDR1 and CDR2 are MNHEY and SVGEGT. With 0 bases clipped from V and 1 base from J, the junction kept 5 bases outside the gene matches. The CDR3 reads CASSYSRDRPNTEAFF. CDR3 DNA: TGTGCCAGCAGTTACTCCCGGGACAGACCGAACACTGAAGCTTTCTTT.

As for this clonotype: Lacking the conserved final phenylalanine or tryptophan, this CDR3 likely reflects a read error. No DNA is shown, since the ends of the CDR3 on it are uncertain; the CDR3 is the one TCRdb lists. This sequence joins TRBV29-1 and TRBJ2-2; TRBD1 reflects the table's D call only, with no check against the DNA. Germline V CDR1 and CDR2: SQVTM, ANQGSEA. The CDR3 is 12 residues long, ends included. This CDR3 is CSARGRHRGAVV.

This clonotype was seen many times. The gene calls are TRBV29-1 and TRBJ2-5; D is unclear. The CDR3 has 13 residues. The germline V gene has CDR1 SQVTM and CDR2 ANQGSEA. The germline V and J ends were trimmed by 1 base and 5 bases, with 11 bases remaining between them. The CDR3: CSVEGAKWETQYF. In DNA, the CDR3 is TGCAGCGTTGAAGGGGCAAAATGGGAGACCCAGTACTTC.

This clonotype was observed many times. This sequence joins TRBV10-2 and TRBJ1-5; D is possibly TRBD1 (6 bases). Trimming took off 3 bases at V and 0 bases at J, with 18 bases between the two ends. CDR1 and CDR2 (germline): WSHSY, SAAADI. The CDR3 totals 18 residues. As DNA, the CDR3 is TGCGCCAGCAGTGACCAGACTTCAGGGGTATCTAGCAATCAGCCCCAGCATTTT. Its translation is CASSDQTSGVSSNQPQHF.

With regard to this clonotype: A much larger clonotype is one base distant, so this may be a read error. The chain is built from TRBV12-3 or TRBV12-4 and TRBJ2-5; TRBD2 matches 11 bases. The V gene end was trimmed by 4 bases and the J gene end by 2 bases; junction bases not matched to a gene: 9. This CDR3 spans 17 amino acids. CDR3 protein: CASSYSGLADVQETQYF. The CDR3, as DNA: TGTGCCAGCAGTTACTCGGGACTAGCGGACGTTCAAGAGACCCAGTACTTC.

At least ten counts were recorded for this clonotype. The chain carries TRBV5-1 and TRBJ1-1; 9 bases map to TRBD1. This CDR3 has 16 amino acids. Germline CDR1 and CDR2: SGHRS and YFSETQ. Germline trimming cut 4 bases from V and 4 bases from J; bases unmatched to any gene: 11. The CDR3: CASSPVVGQGFTEAFF. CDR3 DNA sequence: TGCGCCAGCAGCCCTGTCGTGGGACAGGGATTCACTGAAGCTTTCTTT.

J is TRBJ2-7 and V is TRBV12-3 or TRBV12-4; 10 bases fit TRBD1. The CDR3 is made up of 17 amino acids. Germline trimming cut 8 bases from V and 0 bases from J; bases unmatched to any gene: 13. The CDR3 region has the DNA TGTGCCAGCTCACCGGCCCCCGGGACAGGGGCCTCCTACGAGCAGTACTTC. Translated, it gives CASSPAPGTGASYEQYF.

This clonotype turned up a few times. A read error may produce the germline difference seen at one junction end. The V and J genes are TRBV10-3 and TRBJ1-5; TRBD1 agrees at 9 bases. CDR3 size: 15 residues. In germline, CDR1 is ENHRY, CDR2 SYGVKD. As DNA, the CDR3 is TGTGCCAGCAGTACCCGCACAGGGGGCTATCAGCCCCAGCATTTT. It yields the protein CASSTRTGGYQPQHF.

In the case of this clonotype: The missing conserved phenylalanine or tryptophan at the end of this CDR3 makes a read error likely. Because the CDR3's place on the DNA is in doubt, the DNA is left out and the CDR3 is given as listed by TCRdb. This CDR3 is CASSDDSWEGMATPS. The chain has TRBV10-3 and TRBJ1-2; TRBD1 is taken as the D call from the table, unchecked against the DNA. Germline CDR1 ENHRY, CDR2 SYGVKD. Counting both end residues, the CDR3 totals 15 amino acids.

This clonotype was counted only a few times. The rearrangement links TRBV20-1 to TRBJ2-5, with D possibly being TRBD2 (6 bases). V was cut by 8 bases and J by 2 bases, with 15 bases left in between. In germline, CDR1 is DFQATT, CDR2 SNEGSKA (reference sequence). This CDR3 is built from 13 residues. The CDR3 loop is CSLAGRDQETQYF. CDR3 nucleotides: TGCAGTCTCGCGGGGCGGGATCAAGAGACCCAGTACTTC.

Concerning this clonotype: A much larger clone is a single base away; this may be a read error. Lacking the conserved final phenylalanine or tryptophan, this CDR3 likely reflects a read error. CDR3: CASSPTGTATYEQYL. In DNA form, the CDR3 reads TGCGCCAGCAGCCCAACCGGGACAGCTACCTACGAGCAGTACCTC. The V call is TRBV5-1, the J call TRBJ2-7; 7 bases are shared with TRBD1. Trimming removed 4 bases from V and 2 bases from J; junction bases left unmatched: 9. Looked up from germline, CDR1 is SGHRS and CDR2 is YFSETQ. The CDR3 has 15 residues.

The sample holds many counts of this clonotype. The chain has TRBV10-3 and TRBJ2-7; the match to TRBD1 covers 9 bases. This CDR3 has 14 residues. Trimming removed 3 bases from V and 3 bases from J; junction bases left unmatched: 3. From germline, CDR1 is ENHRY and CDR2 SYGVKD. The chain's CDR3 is CAISEGGQGYEQYF. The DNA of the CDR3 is TGTGCCATCAGTGAAGGGGGACAGGGCTACGAGCAGTACTTC.

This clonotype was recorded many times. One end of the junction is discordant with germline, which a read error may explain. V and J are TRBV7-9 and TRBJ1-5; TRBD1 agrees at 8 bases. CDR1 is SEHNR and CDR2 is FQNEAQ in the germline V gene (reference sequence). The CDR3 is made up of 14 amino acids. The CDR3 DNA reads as TGTGCCACCAGCGGAGGGACAGGCGTTCAGCCCCAGCATTTT. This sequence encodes CATSGGTGVQPQHF. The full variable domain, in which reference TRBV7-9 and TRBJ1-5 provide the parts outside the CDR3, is DTGVSQNPRHKITKRGQNVTFRCDPISEHNRLYWYRQTLGQGPEFLTYFQNEAQLEKSRLLSDRFSAERPKGSFSTLEIQRTEQGDSAMYLCATSGGTGVQPQHFGDGTRLSIL.

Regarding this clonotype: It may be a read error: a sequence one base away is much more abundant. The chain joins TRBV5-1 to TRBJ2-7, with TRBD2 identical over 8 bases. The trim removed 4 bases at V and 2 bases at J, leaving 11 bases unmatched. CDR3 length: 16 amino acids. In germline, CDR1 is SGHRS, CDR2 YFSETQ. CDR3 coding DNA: TGCGCCAGCAGCGAAACAATGGCGGGAGGACCCTACGAGCAGTACTTC. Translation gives CASSETMAGGPYEQYF.

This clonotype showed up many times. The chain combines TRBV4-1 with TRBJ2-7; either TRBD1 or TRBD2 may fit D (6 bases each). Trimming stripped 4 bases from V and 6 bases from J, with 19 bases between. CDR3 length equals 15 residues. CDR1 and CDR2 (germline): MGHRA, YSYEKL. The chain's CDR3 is CASSLQGLGGREQYF. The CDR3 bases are TGCGCCAGCAGCCTTCAGGGACTTGGGGGGCGCGAGCAGTACTTC.